These T cell receptor beta chains were read from a single sample in a study of preoperative IRX-2 immunotherapy in early breast cancer. The method was immunoSEQ multiplex PCR; TCRdb's version includes in-frame clones alone and lacks a portion of them. The table has 25,000 to 30,000 clones, around 89% seen once. This specimen was collected from a patient treated with IRX-2 immunotherapy. The receptors here all came from a human donor with breast cancer. Each CDR3 is given with its conserved first and last residue. D genes are given only for firm matches. Expanded clones get a size class; other rows say once, few or many, or leave the size out.

j_call clone_size v_call d_call cdr3_aa cdr3_nt
TRBJ1-1 . TRBV11-2 TRBD1 CASSQGGAKSAEAFF TGTGCCAGCAGCCAGGGGGGCGCGAAGTCCGCTGAAGCTTTCTTT
TRBJ2-1 . TRBV7-2 TRBD2 CASSQTGTRSGEQFF TGTGCCAGCAGCCAAACCGGGACTAGGAGCGGTGAGCAGTTCTTC
TRBJ2-1 . TRBV2 . CASSLLGIDEQFF TGTGCCAGCAGTTTACTGGGAATTGATGAGCAGTTCTTC
TRBJ2-7 . TRBV7-9 . CASSPPRGAEQYF TGTGCCAGCAGCCCCCCCAGGGGGGCAGAGCAGTACTTC
TRBJ2-3 . TRBV9 TRBD2 CASSARLAGDTQYF TGTGCCAGCAGCGCCCGACTAGCGGGGGATACGCAGTATTTT
TRBJ2-7 few TRBV7-8 . CASSPSPGRFYEQYF TGTGCCAGCAGCCCATCTCCGGGACGGTTCTACGAGCAGTACTTC
TRBJ2-7 . TRBV5-4 . CASSLGLYEQYF TGTGCCAGCAGCTTGGGCCTCTACGAGCAGTACTTC
TRBJ1-3 once TRBV14 . CASRKPGAGNTIYF TGTGCCAGCAGAAAGCCCGGGGCTGGAAACACCATATATTTT
TRBJ2-7 once TRBV5-1 . CASSESGEQYF TGCGCCAGCAGCGAAAGTGGCGAGCAGTACTTC
TRBJ1-4 . TRBV18 . CASSPRAGLNEKLFF TGTGCCAGCTCACCACGGGCAGGGCTTAATGAAAAACTGTTTTTT
TRBJ2-7 . TRBV18 . CASSWSVYEQYF TGTGCCAGCTCATGGTCCGTCTACGAGCAGTACTTC
TRBJ2-1 . TRBV18 TRBD2 CASSLAGGRYEQFF TGTGCCAGCTCATTAGCGGGGGGGCGGTACGAGCAGTTCTTC
TRBJ2-3 . TRBV5-1 . CASSEGRQSSTDTQYF TGCGCCAGCAGCGAGGGACGACAGTCTAGCACAGATACGCAGTATTTT
TRBJ2-7 . TRBV7-9 . CASSLVASRLYEQYF TGTGCCAGCAGCTTAGTTGCCAGCCGGCTCTACGAGCAGTACTTC
TRBJ1-5 . TRBV10-3 TRBD1 CAISEAQGGQPQHF TGTGCCATCAGTGAAGCTCAGGGGGGGCAGCCCCAGCATTTT
TRBJ1-1 few TRBV2 TRBD1 CASSGDRNTEAFF TGTGCCAGCAGTGGGGACAGGAACACTGAAGCTTTCTTT
TRBJ1-2 . TRBV6-5 . CASSYWGQGYTF TGTGCCAGCAGTTACTGGGGGCAGGGCTACACCTTC
TRBJ2-7 . TRBV30 TRBD1 CAWSARRGQGAPKEAYEQYF TGTGCCTGGAGTGCTCGGCGGGGACAGGGGGCCCCTAAAGAGGCCTACGAGCAGTACTTC
TRBJ2-5 . TRBV19 . CASSINNQETQYF TGTGCCAGTAGTATCAACAACCAAGAGACCCAGTACTTC
TRBJ2-4 . TRBV5-4 TRBD2 CASSWGGLAGENIQYF TGTGCCAGCAGCTGGGGAGGACTAGCGGGGGAGAACATTCAGTACTTC
TRBJ1-5 . TRBV7-9 . CASSLGRGQPQHF TGTGCCAGCAGCTTAGGGCGCGGACAGCCCCAGCATTTT
TRBJ2-7 . TRBV5-1 TRBD2 CASSLFSLAESYEQYF TGCGCCAGCAGCTTGTTTTCGCTAGCGGAGTCCTACGAGCAGTACTTC
TRBJ1-6 . TRBV13 . CASSPHGSTRSSPLHF TGTGCCAGCAGCCCTCATGGTAGTACTCGAAGTTCACCCCTCCACTTT
TRBJ2-1 . TRBV6-1 TRBD2 CASSDRTSGRWSEQFF TGTGCCAGCAGTGATCGTACTAGCGGGAGGTGGAGTGAGCAGTTCTTC
TRBJ2-1 few TRBV6-5 . CASQPGGVSSNEQFF TGTGCCAGCCAACCTGGGGGAGTTAGTTCCAATGAGCAGTTCTTC
TRBJ2-7 . TRBV6-5 TRBD2 CASSYSAGGPYEQYF TGTGCCAGCAGTTACTCCGCGGGGGGGCCCTACGAGCAGTACTTC
TRBJ1-4 once TRBV19 . CASSIAGVGNNEKLFF TGTGCCAGTAGTATAGCAGGGGTCGGGAATAATGAAAAACTGTTTTTT
TRBJ2-7 . TRBV5-1 TRBD1 CASSTGAALYEQYF TGCGCCAGTTCGACAGGGGCCGCGCTCTACGAGCAGTACTTC
TRBJ1-2 . TRBV29-1 . CSVPAERGLGGYTF TGCAGCGTTCCGGCCGAGAGAGGGTTGGGTGGCTACACCTTC
TRBJ2-5 . TRBV10-3 . CAIKEGGKETQYF TGTGCCATCAAGGAGGGGGGAAAAGAGACCCAGTACTTC
TRBJ2-3 . TRBV27 . CASSQHSRRDTQYF TGTGCCAGCAGTCAGCACAGTCGGAGAGATACGCAGTATTTT
TRBJ1-1 . TRBV10-3 . CASNGELNTEAFF TGTGCCAGCAACGGGGAATTGAACACTGAAGCTTTCTTT
TRBJ1-6 . TRBV4-1 TRBD1 CASSQEGHTGGNSPLHF TGCGCCAGCAGCCAAGAGGGTCATACAGGGGGGAATTCACCCCTCCACTTT
TRBJ2-5 . TRBV9 . CASSVDRQETQYF TGTGCCAGCAGCGTCGACAGGCAAGAGACCCAGTACTTC
TRBJ2-1 . TRBV7-6 . CASSLVGGPDEQFF TGTGCCAGCAGCTTAGTAGGGGGGCCGGATGAGCAGTTCTTC
TRBJ1-5 . TRBV9 . CASSADLNQPQHF TGTGCCAGCAGCGCCGACCTTAATCAGCCCCAGCATTTT
TRBJ1-4 . TRBV10-3 TRBD1 CAARDRDNEKLFF TGTGCCGCACGGGACAGGGATAATGAAAAACTGTTTTTT
TRBJ2-1 . TRBV18 . CASSPGTGRGNEQFF TGTGCCAGCTCACCCGGAACGGGCCGGGGCAATGAGCAGTTCTTC
TRBJ2-7 . TRBV27 TRBD2 CASGKREGTEQYF TGTGCCAGCGGTAAGCGGGAGGGGACCGAGCAGTACTTC
TRBJ1-1 few TRBV14 . CASSQNSIRGAEAFF TGTGCCAGCAGCCAAAACTCTATTAGGGGAGCTGAAGCTTTCTTT
TRBJ2-1 . TRBV10-2 . CASSPVGEQFF TGCGCCAGCAGTCCAGTAGGTGAGCAGTTCTTC